The sequence of this T cell receptor beta chain was determined in a study of Tregs in tolerant kidney transplant recipients. Study-wide findings and caveats: No direct test of biological reproducibility was done here.

The ends were cut back, 2 bases at V and 0 bases at J, with 15 bases in the middle. The CDR3 extends over 17 amino acids. The germline CDR1 and CDR2 sequences are SGHRS and YFSETQ. The nonmyeloablative bone marrow transplants came from related graft donors, with transient mixed chimerism. Comment on this clone: Antigen specificity is unknown.

Repertoires were generated with immunoSEQ multiplex PCR, while TCRdb's copy carries only in-frame clones and drops some. The data contain tens of thousands of clones, about 90% of them singletons. The TCR originated in a human patient who received a combined kidney and bone marrow transplant. The T cells may come from the graft donor. The rearrangement links TRBV5-1 to TRBJ1-5; no clear D gene. The sample in question was CD8+ T cells from blood (PBMCs), obtained 24 months after the transplant. In DNA, the CDR3 is TGCGCCAGCAGCTTCCCAAGAGACACTTATAGCAATCAGCCCCAGCATTTT. Amino acid sequence: CASSFPRDTYSNQPQHF. Filled out from reference TRBV5-1 and TRBJ1-5, the complete variable domain reads KAGVTQTPRYLIKTRGQQVTLSCSPISGHRSVSWYQQTPGQGLQFLFEYFSETQRNKGNFPGRFSGRQFSNSRSEMNVSTLELGDSALYLCASSFPRDTYSNQPQHFGDGTRLSIL.